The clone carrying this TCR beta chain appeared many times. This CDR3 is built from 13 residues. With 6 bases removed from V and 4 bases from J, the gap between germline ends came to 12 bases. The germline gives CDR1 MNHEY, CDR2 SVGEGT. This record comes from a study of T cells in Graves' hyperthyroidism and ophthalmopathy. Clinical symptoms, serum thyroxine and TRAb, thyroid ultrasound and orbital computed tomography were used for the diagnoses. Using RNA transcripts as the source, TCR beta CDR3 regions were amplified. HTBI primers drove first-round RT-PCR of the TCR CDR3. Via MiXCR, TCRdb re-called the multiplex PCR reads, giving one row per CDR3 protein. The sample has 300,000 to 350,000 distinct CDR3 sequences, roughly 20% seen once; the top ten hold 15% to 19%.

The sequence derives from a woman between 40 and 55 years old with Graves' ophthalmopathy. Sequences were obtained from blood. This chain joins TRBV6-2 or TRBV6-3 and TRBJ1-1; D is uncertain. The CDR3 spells CASRYLRGTEAFF. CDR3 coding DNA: TGTGCCAGCAGATACCTTCGGGGCACTGAAGCTTTCTTT.